Only one count was recorded for the clone carrying this TCR beta chain. This sample was included in a study of blood T cell repertoires in COVID-19. Study at large: The United States, Italy and Spain were the sources of the acute and convalescent COVID-19 samples. The analysed material was cDNA or gDNA that came from T cells, B-cell-depleted T cells, or PBMCs.

Seattle participants joined during active infection and were tracked over time. In the original processing: How many nucleated cells were present was estimated from reference gene primer amplification. The assay was immunoSEQ multiplex PCR, and TCRdb's table has in-frame clones only and misses some. V, J and clone size were drawn from that table, and D and trimming were deduced from the DNA. This sample yields approximately 300,000 clones, of which around nine tenths are seen a single time; under 7% belongs to the top ten. V was cut by 1 base and J by 3 bases, with 15 bases left in between. The CDR3 extends over 17 amino acids. The germline gives CDR1 MGHRA, CDR2 YSYEKL.

The receptor was isolated from a woman aged 25 to 39 with COVID-19, enrolled during active disease. The gene calls are TRBV4-1 and TRBJ1-4, with D perhaps matching TRBD1 (6 bases). What was sequenced was peripheral blood. This CDR3 is CASSQVRGGKPNEKLFF. CDR3 coding DNA: TGCGCCAGCAGCCAAGTCAGGGGTGGGAAGCCTAATGAAAAACTGTTTTTT.